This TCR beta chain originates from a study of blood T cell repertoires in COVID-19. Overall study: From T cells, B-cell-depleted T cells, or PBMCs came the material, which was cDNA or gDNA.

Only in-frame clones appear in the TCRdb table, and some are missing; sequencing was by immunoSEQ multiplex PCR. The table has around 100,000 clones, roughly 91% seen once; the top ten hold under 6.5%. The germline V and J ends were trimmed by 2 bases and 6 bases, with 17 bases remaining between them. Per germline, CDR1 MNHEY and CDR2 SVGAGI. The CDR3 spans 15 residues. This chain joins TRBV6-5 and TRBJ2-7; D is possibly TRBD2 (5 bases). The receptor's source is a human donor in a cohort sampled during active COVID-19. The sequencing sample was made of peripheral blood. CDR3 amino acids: CASSYLLGSASEQYF. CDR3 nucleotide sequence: TGTGCCAGCAGTTACCTACTAGGATCCGCCTCCGAGCAGTACTTC.